Following are 7 T cell receptor beta chains from one sample sequenced in a study of T cells in Graves' hyperthyroidism and ophthalmopathy. Amplification targeted TCR beta CDR3 regions from RNA transcripts. HTBI primers were used for first-round RT-PCR of the TCR CDR3. TCRdb reanalysed the multiplex PCR reads using MiXCR and keeps one entry per CDR3 protein. The repertoire holds 530,000 or so distinct CDR3 sequences, with around 42% as singletons. Source material: peripheral blood or thyroid tissue (not recorded which). The receptors here all came from a woman between 18 and 30 years old with Graves' hyperthyroidism.

This clonotype came up many times. The V and J genes are TRBV14 and TRBJ2-7; D remains unclear. Germline V gene sequence: CDR1 SGHDN, CDR2 FVKESK. Trimming left V 4 bases short and J 3 bases short, with 13 bases between. The length of the CDR3 is 14 residues. This CDR3 is CASSLEQWVYEQYF. The CDR3 DNA sequence: TGTGCCAGCAGCCTAGAGCAGTGGGTCTACGAGCAGTACTTC.

The rearrangement links TRBV24-1 to TRBJ1-2, with D perhaps matching TRBD1 (5 bases). Germline CDR1 is KGHDR and CDR2 is SFDVKD. V lost 6 bases to trimming and J lost 6 bases, with 19 bases between them. CDR3 length: 15 amino acids. The CDR3 nucleotides are TGTGCCACCAGTACGGGACTAGCGGTCTACAATGGCTACACCTTC. Translating gives CATSTGLAVYNGYTF.

The chain employs TRBV20-1 and TRBJ2-5; TRBD2 aligns across 8 bases. The germline CDR1 and CDR2 sequences are DFQATT and SNEGSKA (reference sequence). CDR3 length: 15 residues. V was pared by 6 bases and J by 1 base, with 10 bases of the junction left unmatched. The CDR3 protein is CSANRKAGAQETQYF. The CDR3 DNA sequence: TGCAGTGCGAACAGAAAAGCGGGAGCCCAAGAGACCCAGTACTTC.

This clonotype was seen only a few times. This chain connects TRBV29-1 to TRBJ2-7; 8 bases line up with TRBD2. V dropped 1 base and J dropped 0; count of bases not matched to a gene: 14. Germline V gene lookup returns CDR1 SQVTM and CDR2 ANQGSEA. The CDR3 length is 18 residues. The CDR3 loop is CSVEALNWERGFSYEQYF. CDR3 nucleotides: TGCAGCGTTGAAGCACTTAACTGGGAGCGGGGGTTCTCCTACGAGCAGTACTTC.

This clonotype was seen many times. The chain has TRBV6-5 and TRBJ1-1; TRBD1 agrees at 7 bases. V shed 4 bases, J shed 8 bases, and the junction held 4 bases outside the gene matches. The length of the CDR3 is 12 residues. CDR1 and CDR2 (germline): MNHEY, SVGAGI. As DNA, the CDR3 is TGTGCCAGCAGTTCTTACAGGGGAGAAGCTTTCTTT. This gives the protein CASSSYRGEAFF.

This clonotype was seen a few times. The V and J genes are TRBV6-5 and TRBJ2-6; 8 bases map to TRBD1. The V and J ends lost 6 bases and 0 bases, in that order; junction bases with no gene match: 7. Germline V gene lookup returns CDR1 MNHEY and CDR2 SVGAGI. The CDR3 loop spans 17 amino acids. Here the CDR3 reads CASSRQGRSSGANVLTF. CDR3 DNA: TGTGCCAGCAGCAGACAGGGGCGGAGCTCTGGGGCCAACGTCCTGACTTTC.

This clonotype occurred many times. J is TRBJ2-2 and V is TRBV7-9; tentatively, D is TRBD2 (6 bases). The CDR3 spans 13 residues. CDR1 SEHNR and CDR2 FQNEAQ come from the germline V gene (reference sequence). Trimming removed 11 bases at V and 0 bases at J, with 10 bases between. CDR3: CACGTANTGELFF. The CDR3 nucleotides are TGTGCCTGCGGGACGGCGAACACCGGGGAGCTGTTTTTT.